This T cell receptor (beta chain) was profiled in a study of CD8 T cells in Susac syndrome. Study-level points and caveats: The number of individuals included in the study's TCR sequencing and HLA analysis was acknowledged as relatively small.

RNA amounts of about 0.45 to 1 ug underwent reverse transcription with random hexamers. By means of immunoSEQ multiplex PCR, TCR beta CDR3 spanning 54 Vbeta and 13 Jbeta underwent amplification. TCRdb re-derived calls from the immunoSEQ multiplex PCR reads in MiXCR, one entry per CDR3 protein. Seen here are some 180,000 distinct CDR3 sequences, approximately 93% observed once, and the top ten hold 0.1%. About this clonotype: Its target is not known.

Blood CD8+ and CD4+ T cells underwent high-throughput TCR beta sequencing. CD8+ and CD4+ T cells were negatively isolated; TEMRA cells were FACS-enriched. Material for sequencing was CD4+ T cells from PBMCs. The sequence came from a human donor in good health.

In DNA form, the CDR3 reads TGTGCCAGCAGGCGTGACTGGGGCTACACCTTC. It specifies CASRRDWGYTF. This chain uses TRBV12-3 or TRBV12-4 with TRBJ1-2; D is ambiguous. Trimming shortened V by 6 bases and J by 8 bases, and 10 bases separated the two germline ends. The CDR3 is made up of 11 amino acids.